Following are 4 T cell receptor beta chains from one sample sequenced in a study of CD4+ T cells in melanoma. Profiling relied on immunoSEQ multiplex PCR, and the TCRdb table lists in-frame clones only, not all of them. The top ten hold 3.6% of the sample, which has some 21,000 clones, approximately 80% seen once. Sequenced input: cells from a culture (not recorded whether cultured in vitro). The receptors stem from a human donor with melanoma.

V is TRBV19 and J is TRBJ2-2; D is possibly TRBD2 (6 bases). This CDR3 has 14 residues. V shed 5 bases and J shed 1 base, with 8 bases lying between them. CDR1 and CDR2 (germline): LNHDA, SQIVND (reference sequence). The CDR3: CASSFGGNTGELFF. Here the CDR3 DNA reads TGTGCCAGTAGTTTCGGGGGGAACACCGGGGAGCTGTTTTTT.

This sequence joins TRBV19 and TRBJ1-1; D is ambiguous. V lost 2 bases to trimming and J lost 6 bases, with 10 bases between them. The germline gives CDR1 LNHDA, CDR2 SQIVND (reference sequence). The CDR3 is made up of 13 amino acids. CDR3 DNA sequence: TGTGCCAGTAGTATAATCCCCCCTTCTGAAGCTTTCTTT. Encoded protein: CASSIIPPSEAFF. The complete variable domain, with remaining parts taken from reference TRBV19 and TRBJ1-1, reads DGGITQSPKYLFRKEGQNVTLSCEQNLNHDAMYWYRQDPGQGLRLIYYSQIVNDFQKGDIAEGYSVSREKKESFPLTVTSAQKNPTAFYLCASSIIPPSEAFFGQGTRLTVV.

This clone was found a few times. The rearrangement uses TRBV13 and TRBJ1-5, with TRBD1 identical over 10 bases. From germline, CDR1 is PRHDT and CDR2 FYEKMQ (reference sequence). The CDR3 consists of 16 residues. With 2 bases clipped from V and 3 bases from J, the junction kept 4 bases outside the gene matches. Here the CDR3 DNA reads TGTGCCAGCAGCTTAAGACAGGGGGCGAACAATCAGCCCCAGCATTTT. Protein: CASSLRQGANNQPQHF.

In this sample, this clone turned up once. The chain employs TRBV5-1 and TRBJ2-2; tentatively, D is TRBD1 (6 bases). Between the trimmed V and J ends, which lost 3 bases and 6 bases, there was a span of 9 bases. The CDR3 sequence is 13 residues long. The germline gives CDR1 SGHRS, CDR2 YFSETQ. The CDR3: CASSWGTSGELFF. CDR3 bases: TGCGCCAGCAGCTGGGGGACATCCGGGGAGCTGTTTTTT.